This T cell receptor beta chain was captured in a study of cytomegalovirus exposure and HLA in healthy donors. Whole-study findings and limits: Specificity of a few CMV-associated chains for CMV antigens was verified in vitro. According to a later analysis, most TCR beta chains associated with CMV appeared HLA-restricted.

CDR3 size: 16 residues. Trimming took off 1 base at V and 4 bases at J, with 14 bases between the two ends. Per germline, CDR1 SGHDN and CDR2 FVKESK. PCR employed 60 Vbeta and 13 Jbeta primers. The repertoire was sequenced with immunoSEQ multiplex PCR; TCRdb's copy has only in-frame clones and lacks some. The sample includes about 110,000 clones, 73% of them seen just once. To note about this clone: Its target is unknown.

V is TRBV14 and J is TRBJ2-1; tentatively, D is TRBD2 (6 bases). The TCR was taken from a woman aged 40 to 50 in good health and CMV-seronegative. The sequencing sample was made of PBMCs. The CDR3 nucleotides read TGTGCCAGCAGCCAAGGTTGGCGGGAACAATACAATGAGCAGTTCTTC. This codes for CASSQGWREQYNEQFF.